One and the same sample provided the 7 T cell receptor beta chains below, sequenced in a study of regulatory T cells in long-lasting Graves disease. TCR beta libraries were built with iRepertoire HTBI primers and Arm-PCR of CDR3 regions. TCRdb re-analysed the multiplex PCR reads in MiXCR, keeping a single row per CDR3 protein. Of about 540,000 distinct CDR3 sequences listed, around an eighth are singletons. Time point denoted: newly diagnosed GD, antithyroid drugs for less than 3 months. Extracted RNA from PBMCs served as the source of the TCR library. This same sample was also part of a study on T cells in Graves' hyperthyroidism and ophthalmopathy.

The sample consisted of peripheral blood mononuclear cells (PBMCs), taken at new diagnosis, from a patient treated with antithyroid drugs. These receptors originate from a man aged 30 to 45 with Graves disease.

This clonotype has more than one count but fewer than ten. This rearrangement joins TRBV27 to TRBJ2-7; 13 bases align to TRBD2. The junction had 3 bases not matched to a gene; V was cut back by 5 bases and J by 2 bases. Germline assignment: CDR1 MNHEY and CDR2 SMNVEV (reference sequence). The CDR3 contains 15 residues. The CDR3 loop is CASSQTSGRAYEQYF. CDR3 bases: TGTGCCAGCAGTCAAACTAGCGGGAGGGCCTACGAGCAGTACTTC.

There are many counts of this clonotype. This chain connects TRBV5-1 to TRBJ2-1; D possibly corresponds to TRBD2 (6 bases). Germline-derived CDR1 and CDR2 are SGHRS and YFSETQ. The length of the CDR3 is 15 residues. V lost 2 bases to trimming and J lost 5 bases, with 14 bases between them. CDR3 protein: CASSFPGSVDNEQFF. The CDR3 DNA reads as TGCGCCAGCAGCTTTCCCGGGAGTGTCGACAATGAGCAGTTCTTC.

This clonotype was observed at least ten times. The chain uses TRBV19 and TRBJ1-5, with 8 positions matching TRBD1. J lost 0 bases, V lost 7 bases, and 5 bases had no gene match. The germline CDR1 and CDR2 sequences are LNHDA and SQIVND (reference sequence). The CDR3 has 15 residues. The CDR3 region is CASKGQENSNQPQHF. The CDR3 DNA reads TGTGCCAGTAAGGGACAGGAAAATAGCAATCAGCCCCAGCATTTT.

There are many counts of this clonotype. V gene TRBV12-3 or TRBV12-4 combines with J gene TRBJ2-6, with D uncertain. V was clipped by 6 bases and J by 0 bases, with 6 bases between them. The CDR3 spans 14 residues. The chain's CDR3 is CASRESSGANVLTF. The CDR3 region has the DNA TGTGCCAGCAGAGAGAGCTCTGGGGCCAACGTCCTGACTTTC.

This clonotype was detected many times. The chain combines TRBV10-3 with TRBJ1-2; 7 nucleotides match TRBD1. Looked up from germline, CDR1 is ENHRY and CDR2 is SYGVKD. The CDR3 sequence is 15 residues long. V shed 1 base and J 6 bases; nucleotides not matched to a gene: 8. The CDR3 DNA is TGTGCCATCAGTGAGTGGGACAGACGAGGGAATGGCTACACCTTC. It yields the protein CAISEWDRRGNGYTF.

This clonotype has just a few counts. A read error may be the cause here, since a much bigger clone is one base away. The chain employs TRBV29-1 and TRBJ2-1, with unresolved D. Germline V gene data show CDR1 as SQVTM and CDR2 as ANQGSEA. The CDR3 runs to 14 residues. The CDR3: CSVDSSSSCNEQFF. The CDR3 coding sequence is TGCAGCGTTGACAGCAGCTCCTCCTGCAATGAGCAGTTCTTC.

This clonotype was picked up many times. The chain has TRBV12-3 or TRBV12-4 and TRBJ2-5; 9 bases are a match to TRBD1. The CDR3 runs 14 residues. V gave up 3 bases and J gave up 5 bases; unmatched junction bases: 4. In nucleotides, the CDR3 is TGTGCCAGCAGTTTTGGGGACAGGGTGGAGACCCAGTACTTC. Its protein product is CASSFGDRVETQYF.